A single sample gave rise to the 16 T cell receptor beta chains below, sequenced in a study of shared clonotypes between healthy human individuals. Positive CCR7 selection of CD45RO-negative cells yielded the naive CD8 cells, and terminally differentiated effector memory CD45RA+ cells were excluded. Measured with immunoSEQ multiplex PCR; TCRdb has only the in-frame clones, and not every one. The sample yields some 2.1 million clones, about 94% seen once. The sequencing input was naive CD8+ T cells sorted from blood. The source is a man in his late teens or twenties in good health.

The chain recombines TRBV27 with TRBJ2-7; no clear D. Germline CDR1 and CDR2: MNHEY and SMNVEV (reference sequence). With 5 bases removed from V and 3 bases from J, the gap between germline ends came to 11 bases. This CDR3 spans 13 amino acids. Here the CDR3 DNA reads TGTGCCAGCAGTGACAACTCCCTCTACGAGCAGTACTTC. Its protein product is CASSDNSLYEQYF.

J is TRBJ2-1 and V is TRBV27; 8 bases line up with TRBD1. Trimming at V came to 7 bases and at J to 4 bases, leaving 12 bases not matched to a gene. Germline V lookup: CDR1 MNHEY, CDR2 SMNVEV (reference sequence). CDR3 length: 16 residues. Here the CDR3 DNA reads TGTGCCAGCACCACTTCCACGGGACAGGTTTACAATGAGCAGTTCTTC. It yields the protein CASTTSTGQVYNEQFF.

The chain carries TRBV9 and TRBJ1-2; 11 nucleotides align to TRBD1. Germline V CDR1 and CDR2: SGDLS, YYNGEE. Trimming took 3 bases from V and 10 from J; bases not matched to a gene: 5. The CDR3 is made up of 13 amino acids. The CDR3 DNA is TGTGCCAGCAGCGGACGGGACAGGGGGGACTACACCTTC. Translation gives CASSGRDRGDYTF.

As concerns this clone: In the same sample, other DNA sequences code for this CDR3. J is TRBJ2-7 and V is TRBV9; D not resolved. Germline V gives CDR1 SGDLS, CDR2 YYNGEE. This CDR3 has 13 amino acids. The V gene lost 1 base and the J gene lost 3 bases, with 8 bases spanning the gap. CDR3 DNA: TGTGCCAGCAGCGTAACCCCGCTCTACGAGCAGTACTTC. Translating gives CASSVTPLYEQYF.

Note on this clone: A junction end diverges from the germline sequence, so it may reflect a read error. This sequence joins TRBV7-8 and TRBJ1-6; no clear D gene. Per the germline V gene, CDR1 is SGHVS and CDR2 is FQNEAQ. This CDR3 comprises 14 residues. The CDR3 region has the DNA TGTGCCAGCACCTTACTAGGGTCAAATTCACCCCTCCACTTT. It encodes CASTLLGSNSPLHF. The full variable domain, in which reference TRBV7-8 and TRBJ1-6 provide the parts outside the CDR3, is GAGVSQSPRYKVAKRGQDVALRCDPISGHVSLFWYQQALGQGPEFLTYFQNEAQLDKSGLPSDRFFAERPEGSVSTLKIQRTQQEDSAVYLCASTLLGSNSPLHFGNGTRLTVT.

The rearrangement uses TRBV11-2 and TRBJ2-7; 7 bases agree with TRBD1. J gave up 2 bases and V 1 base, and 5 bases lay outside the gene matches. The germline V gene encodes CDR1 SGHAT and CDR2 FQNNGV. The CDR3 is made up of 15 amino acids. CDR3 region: CASSLVGTAPYEQYF. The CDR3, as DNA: TGTGCCAGCAGCTTAGTTGGGACAGCCCCCTACGAGCAGTACTTC.

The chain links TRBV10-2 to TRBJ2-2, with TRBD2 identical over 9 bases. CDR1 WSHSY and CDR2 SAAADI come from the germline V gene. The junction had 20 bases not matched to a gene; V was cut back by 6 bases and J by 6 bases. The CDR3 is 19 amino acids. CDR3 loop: CASRDVGGGVLSGAGELFF. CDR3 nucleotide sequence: TGCGCCAGCAGAGATGTGGGCGGGGGGGTACTCTCTGGCGCCGGGGAGCTGTTTTTT.

CDR3 coding DNA: TGTGCCAGCAGCCGAAAACCGGGACAGGCGTACTTC. It specifies CASSRKPGQAYF. This chain uses TRBV7-9 with TRBJ2-5; 8 nucleotides align to TRBD1. Germline-derived CDR1 and CDR2 are SEHNR and FQNEAQ (reference sequence). With 5 bases clipped from V and 13 bases from J, the junction kept 9 bases outside the gene matches. There are 12 residues in the CDR3.

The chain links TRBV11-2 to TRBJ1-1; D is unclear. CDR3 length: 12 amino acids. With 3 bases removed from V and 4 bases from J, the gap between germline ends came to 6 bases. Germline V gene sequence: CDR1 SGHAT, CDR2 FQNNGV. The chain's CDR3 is CASSFTSTEAFF. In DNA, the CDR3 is TGTGCCAGCAGCTTCACGAGCACTGAAGCTTTCTTT.

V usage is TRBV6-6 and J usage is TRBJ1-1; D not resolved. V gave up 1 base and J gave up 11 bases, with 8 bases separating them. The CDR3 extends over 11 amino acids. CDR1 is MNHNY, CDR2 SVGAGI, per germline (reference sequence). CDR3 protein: CASSYYGEAFF. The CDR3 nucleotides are TGTGCCAGCAGTTACTATGGGGAGGCTTTCTTT.

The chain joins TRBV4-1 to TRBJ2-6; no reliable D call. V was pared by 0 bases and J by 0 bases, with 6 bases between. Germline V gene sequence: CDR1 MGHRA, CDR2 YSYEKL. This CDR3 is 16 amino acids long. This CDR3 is CASSQEMSSGANVLTF. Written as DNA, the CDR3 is TGCGCCAGCAGCCAAGAAATGAGCTCTGGGGCCAACGTCCTGACTTTC.

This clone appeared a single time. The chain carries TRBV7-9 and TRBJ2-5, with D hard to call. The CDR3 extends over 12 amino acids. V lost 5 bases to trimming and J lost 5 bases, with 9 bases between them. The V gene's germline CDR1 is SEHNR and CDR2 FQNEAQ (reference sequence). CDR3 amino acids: CASSDSRETQYF. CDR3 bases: TGTGCCAGCAGCGACTCTAGGGAGACCCAGTACTTC.

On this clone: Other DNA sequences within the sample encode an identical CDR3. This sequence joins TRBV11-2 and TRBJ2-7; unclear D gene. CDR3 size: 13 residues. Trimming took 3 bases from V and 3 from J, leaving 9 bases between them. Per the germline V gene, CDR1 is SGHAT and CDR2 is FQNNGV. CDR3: CASSFGRFYEQYF. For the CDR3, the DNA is TGTGCCAGCAGCTTCGGCCGTTTCTACGAGCAGTACTTC. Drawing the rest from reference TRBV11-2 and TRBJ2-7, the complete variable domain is EAGVAQSPRYKIIEKRQSVAFWCNPISGHATLYWYQQILGQGPKLLIQFQNNGVVDDSQLPKDRFSAERLKGVDSTLKIQPAKLEDSAVYLCASSFGRFYEQYFGPGTRLTVT.

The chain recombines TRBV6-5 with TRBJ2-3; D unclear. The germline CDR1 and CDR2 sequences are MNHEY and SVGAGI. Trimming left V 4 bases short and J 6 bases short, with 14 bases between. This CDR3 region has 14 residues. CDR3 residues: CASSSRALGDTQYF. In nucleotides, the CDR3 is TGTGCCAGCAGTTCCCGGGCTCTGGGGGATACGCAGTATTTT.

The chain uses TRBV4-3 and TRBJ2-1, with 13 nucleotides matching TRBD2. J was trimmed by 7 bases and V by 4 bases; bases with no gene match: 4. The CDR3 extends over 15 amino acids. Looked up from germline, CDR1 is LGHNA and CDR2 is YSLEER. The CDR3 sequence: CASSPWTSGSNEQFF. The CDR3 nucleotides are TGCGCCAGCAGCCCGTGGACTAGCGGGAGTAATGAGCAGTTCTTC.

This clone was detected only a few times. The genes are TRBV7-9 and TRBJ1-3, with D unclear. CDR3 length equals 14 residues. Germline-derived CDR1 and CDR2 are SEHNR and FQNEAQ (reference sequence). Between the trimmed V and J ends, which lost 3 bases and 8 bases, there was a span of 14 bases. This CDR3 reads CASSLIGPADTIYF. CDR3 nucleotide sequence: TGTGCCAGCAGCTTGATTGGTCCGGCGGACACCATATATTTT.